These 6 T cell receptor beta chains were all obtained from the same sample, sequenced in a study of glioma-infiltrating T cells. The iRepertoire nested amplicon-rescue multiplex PCR amplified TCR alpha and beta CDR3s from RNA. From the multiplex PCR reads, TCRdb called clonotypes with MiXCR, one entry per CDR3 protein. Of around 90,000 distinct CDR3 sequences in the sample, about 37% were seen once. The sequencing input was glioma tissue, nonneoplastic brain tissue, or PBMCs (not recorded which). These receptors were taken from a human donor with low-grade glioma or glioblastoma, undergoing nonglioma brain surgery, or in good health (not recorded which).

This clonotype appeared many times. The rearrangement links TRBV28 to TRBJ2-3; 7 positions match TRBD1. CDR1 is MDHEN, CDR2 SYDVKM, per germline. J gave up 8 bases and V 4 bases, and 12 bases lay outside the gene matches. This CDR3 has 15 amino acids. Here the CDR3 DNA reads TGTGCCAGCAGTTCGGGACAGTTTGTGGCGGGTACGCAGTATTTT. It codes for CASSSGQFVAGTQYF.

Comment on this clonotype: A read error may produce the germline difference seen at one junction end. The V call is TRBV2, the J call TRBJ2-1; D is unresolved. The length of the CDR3 is 12 residues. Per germline, CDR1 SNHLY and CDR2 FYNNEI. For the CDR3, the DNA is TGTGCCAGCATTGTCTTCTTCAATGAGCAGCTCTTC. Protein: CASIVFFNEQLF.

This clonotype appeared many times. The J gene is TRBJ1-5, the V gene TRBV6-1, with D perhaps matching TRBD1 (6 bases). The germline V gene has CDR1 MNHNS and CDR2 SASEGT. The V end was cut by 5 bases, the J end by 1 base, with 9 bases between. The CDR3 is made up of 14 amino acids. For the CDR3, the DNA is TGTGCCAGCAGTTCGGGACACAGCAATCAGCCCCAGCATTTT. Its translation: CASSSGHSNQPQHF.

This clonotype was recorded many times. The chain combines TRBV4-3 with TRBJ1-1; D call uncertain. The V gene's germline CDR1 is LGHNA and CDR2 YSLEER. The CDR3 loop spans 13 amino acids. V dropped 4 bases and J dropped 1 base, with 7 bases sitting between them. Here the CDR3 DNA reads TGCGCCAGCAGCCGCCGACCGAACACTGAAGCTTTCTTT. Protein: CASSRRPNTEAFF.

This clonotype has a count of ten or more. The chain joins TRBV24-1 to TRBJ1-2; 7 positions agree with TRBD1. V shed 6 bases and J 2 bases; nucleotides not matched to a gene: 8. The germline V gene encodes CDR1 KGHDR and CDR2 SFDVKD. The CDR3 covers 15 residues. CDR3 region: CATSNSGQENYGYTF. CDR3 in DNA: TGTGCCACCAGTAACTCCGGACAGGAGAACTATGGCTACACCTTC.

In this sample, this clonotype turned up many times. The J gene is TRBJ2-3, the V gene TRBV7-2; D remains unclear. This CDR3 spans 14 amino acids. Trimming left V 5 bases short and J 0 bases short, with 9 bases between. Germline CDR1 and CDR2: SGHTA and FQGNSA. CDR3 protein: CASSPRHSTDTQYF. The CDR3 nucleotides are TGTGCCAGCAGCCCCCGCCACAGCACAGATACGCAGTATTTT. The variable domain in full, completed from reference TRBV7-2 and TRBJ2-3, reads GAGVSQSPSNKVTEKGKDVELRCDPISGHTALYWYRQSLGQGLEFLIYFQGNSAPDKSGLPSDRFSAERTGGSVSTLTIQRTQQEDSAVYLCASSPRHSTDTQYFGPGTRLTVL.